This passage covers 2 T cell receptor beta chains from one sample sequenced in a study of shared clonotypes between healthy human individuals. The data were produced by immunoSEQ multiplex PCR, yet TCRdb's version contains in-frame clones alone and is incomplete. The table lists 650,000 to 800,000 clones, about two thirds of them singletons. Sequenced material: memory CD4+ T cells sorted from blood. Subset indicated: CD45RA-negative fraction. These receptor sequences come from a woman in her twenties or thirties in good health.

The chain couples TRBV29-1 to TRBJ1-1; no reliable D call. Trimming left V 4 bases short and J 3 bases short, with 18 bases between. The CDR3 extends over 15 amino acids. In germline, CDR1 is SQVTM, CDR2 ANQGSEA. Written as DNA, the CDR3 is TGCAGCGTTGCATTTGACACGACCGCCCACACTGAAGCTTTCTTT. Translation: CSVAFDTTAHTEAFF.

This sequence joins TRBV2 and TRBJ2-6; D possibly corresponds to TRBD1 (6 bases). From germline, CDR1 is SNHLY and CDR2 FYNNEI. Trimming removed 9 bases from V and 0 bases from J, with 18 bases in between. The CDR3 contains 17 residues. DNA for the CDR3: TGTGCCAGTATAACAGGGAGAATAGTCTCTGGGGCCAACGTCCTGACTTTC. It encodes CASITGRIVSGANVLTF.